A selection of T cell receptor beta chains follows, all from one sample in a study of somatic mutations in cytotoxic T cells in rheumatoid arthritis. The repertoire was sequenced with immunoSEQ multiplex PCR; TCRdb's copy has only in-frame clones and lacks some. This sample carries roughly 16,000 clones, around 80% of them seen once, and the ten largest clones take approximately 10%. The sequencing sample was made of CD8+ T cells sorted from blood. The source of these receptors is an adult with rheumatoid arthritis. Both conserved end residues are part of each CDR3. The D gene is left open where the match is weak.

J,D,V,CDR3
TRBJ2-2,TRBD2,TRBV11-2,CASSILAGVHTGELFF
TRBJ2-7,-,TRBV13,CASSVSYEQYF
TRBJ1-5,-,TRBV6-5,CASSRDHLSNQPQHF
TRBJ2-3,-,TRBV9,CASSSLLDRTDTQYF
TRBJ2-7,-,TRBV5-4,CASSLGPGAYEQYF
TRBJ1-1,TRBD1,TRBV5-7,CASSLTGGTEAFF
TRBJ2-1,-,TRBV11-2,CASSLVLLGYNEQFF
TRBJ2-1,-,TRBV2,CASRGGPNEQFF
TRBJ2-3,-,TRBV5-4,CASSLGETRTDTQYF
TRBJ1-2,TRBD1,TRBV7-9,CASSLEGTGSLFRRGYTF
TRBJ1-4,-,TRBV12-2,CASRYDWGEKLFF
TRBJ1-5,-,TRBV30,CAWSLGSNQPQHF
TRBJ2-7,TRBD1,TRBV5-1,CASSLYTGTGRNEQYF
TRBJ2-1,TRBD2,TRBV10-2,CASSEIAGGLHNEQFF
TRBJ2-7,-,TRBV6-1,CASGSRVYEQYF
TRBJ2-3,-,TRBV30,CAWSDRDQFTDTQYF
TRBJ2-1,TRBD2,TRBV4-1,CASSQDGGGAVEQFF
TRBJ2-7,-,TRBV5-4,CASSLPGGRGSYEQYF
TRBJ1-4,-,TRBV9,CASSATGSGSEKLFF
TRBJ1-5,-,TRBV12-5,CASGVTASGNQPQHF
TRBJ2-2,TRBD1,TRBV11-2,CASSLRDRGAGELFF
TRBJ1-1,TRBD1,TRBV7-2,CASSLAGFGRGTEAFF
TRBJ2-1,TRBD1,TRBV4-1,CASSRGTGSYNEQFF
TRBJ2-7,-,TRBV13,CASSLGRSSYEQYF
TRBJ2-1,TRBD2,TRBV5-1,CASSEGLAVGNEQFF
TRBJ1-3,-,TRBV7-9,CASSLEGGSGNTIYF
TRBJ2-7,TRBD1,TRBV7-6,CASSLGQGPGSYEQYF
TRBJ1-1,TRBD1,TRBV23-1,CASSQRQGAVANTEAFF
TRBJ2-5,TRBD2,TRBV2,CASSERGGGNQETQYF